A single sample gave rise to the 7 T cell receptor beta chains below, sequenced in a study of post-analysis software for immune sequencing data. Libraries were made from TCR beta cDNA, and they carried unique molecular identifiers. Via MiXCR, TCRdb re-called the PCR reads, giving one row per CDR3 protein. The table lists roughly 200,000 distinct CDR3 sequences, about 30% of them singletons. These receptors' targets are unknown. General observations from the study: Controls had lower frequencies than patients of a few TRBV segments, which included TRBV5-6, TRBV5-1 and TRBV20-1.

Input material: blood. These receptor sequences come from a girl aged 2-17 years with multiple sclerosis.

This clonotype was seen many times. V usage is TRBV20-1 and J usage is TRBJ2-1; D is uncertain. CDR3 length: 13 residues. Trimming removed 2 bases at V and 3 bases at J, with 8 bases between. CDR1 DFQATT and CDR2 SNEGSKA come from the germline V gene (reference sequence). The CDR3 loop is CSARYINYNEQFF. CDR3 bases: TGCAGTGCTAGATACATAAACTACAATGAGCAGTTCTTC.

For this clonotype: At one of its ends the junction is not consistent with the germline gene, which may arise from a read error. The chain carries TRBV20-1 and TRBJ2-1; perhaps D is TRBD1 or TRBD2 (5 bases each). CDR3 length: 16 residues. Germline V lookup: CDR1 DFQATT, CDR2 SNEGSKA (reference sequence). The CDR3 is CSAIHGTTGWGNELFF. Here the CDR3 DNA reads TGCAGTGCAATACACGGGACCACTGGGTGGGGGAATGAGCTGTTCTTC.

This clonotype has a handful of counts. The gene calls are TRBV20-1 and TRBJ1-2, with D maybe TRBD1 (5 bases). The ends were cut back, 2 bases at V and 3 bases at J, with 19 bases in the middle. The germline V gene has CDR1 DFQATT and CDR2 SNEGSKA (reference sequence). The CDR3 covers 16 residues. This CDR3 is CSARNVGGVGDYGYTF. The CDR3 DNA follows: TGCAGTGCTAGAAATGTCGGCGGGGTAGGGGACTATGGCTACACCTTC.

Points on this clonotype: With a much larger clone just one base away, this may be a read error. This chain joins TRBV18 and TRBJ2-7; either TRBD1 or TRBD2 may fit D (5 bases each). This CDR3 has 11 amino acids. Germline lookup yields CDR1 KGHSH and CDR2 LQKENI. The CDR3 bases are TGTTCCAGCTCCCCGGGGCACGAGCAGTACTTC. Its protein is CSSSPGHEQYF.

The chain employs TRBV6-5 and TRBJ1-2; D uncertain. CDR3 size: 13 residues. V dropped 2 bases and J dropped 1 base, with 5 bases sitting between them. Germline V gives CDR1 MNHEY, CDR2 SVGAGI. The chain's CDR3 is CASSYGINYGYTF. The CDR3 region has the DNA TGTGCCAGCAGTTACGGGATTAACTATGGCTACACCTTC.

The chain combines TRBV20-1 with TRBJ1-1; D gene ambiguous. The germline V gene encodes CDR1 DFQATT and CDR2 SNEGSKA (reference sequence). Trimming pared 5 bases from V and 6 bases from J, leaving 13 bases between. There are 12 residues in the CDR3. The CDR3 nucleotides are TGCAGTGCTCCCCGGGAGGGCCCTGAAGCTTTCTTT. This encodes CSAPREGPEAFF.

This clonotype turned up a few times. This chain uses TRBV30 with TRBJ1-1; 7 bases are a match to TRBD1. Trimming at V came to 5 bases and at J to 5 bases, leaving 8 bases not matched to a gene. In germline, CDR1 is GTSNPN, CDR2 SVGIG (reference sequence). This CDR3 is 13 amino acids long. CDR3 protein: CAWSGRGETEAFF. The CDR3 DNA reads TGTGCCTGGTCCGGCAGGGGGGAGACTGAAGCTTTCTTT.